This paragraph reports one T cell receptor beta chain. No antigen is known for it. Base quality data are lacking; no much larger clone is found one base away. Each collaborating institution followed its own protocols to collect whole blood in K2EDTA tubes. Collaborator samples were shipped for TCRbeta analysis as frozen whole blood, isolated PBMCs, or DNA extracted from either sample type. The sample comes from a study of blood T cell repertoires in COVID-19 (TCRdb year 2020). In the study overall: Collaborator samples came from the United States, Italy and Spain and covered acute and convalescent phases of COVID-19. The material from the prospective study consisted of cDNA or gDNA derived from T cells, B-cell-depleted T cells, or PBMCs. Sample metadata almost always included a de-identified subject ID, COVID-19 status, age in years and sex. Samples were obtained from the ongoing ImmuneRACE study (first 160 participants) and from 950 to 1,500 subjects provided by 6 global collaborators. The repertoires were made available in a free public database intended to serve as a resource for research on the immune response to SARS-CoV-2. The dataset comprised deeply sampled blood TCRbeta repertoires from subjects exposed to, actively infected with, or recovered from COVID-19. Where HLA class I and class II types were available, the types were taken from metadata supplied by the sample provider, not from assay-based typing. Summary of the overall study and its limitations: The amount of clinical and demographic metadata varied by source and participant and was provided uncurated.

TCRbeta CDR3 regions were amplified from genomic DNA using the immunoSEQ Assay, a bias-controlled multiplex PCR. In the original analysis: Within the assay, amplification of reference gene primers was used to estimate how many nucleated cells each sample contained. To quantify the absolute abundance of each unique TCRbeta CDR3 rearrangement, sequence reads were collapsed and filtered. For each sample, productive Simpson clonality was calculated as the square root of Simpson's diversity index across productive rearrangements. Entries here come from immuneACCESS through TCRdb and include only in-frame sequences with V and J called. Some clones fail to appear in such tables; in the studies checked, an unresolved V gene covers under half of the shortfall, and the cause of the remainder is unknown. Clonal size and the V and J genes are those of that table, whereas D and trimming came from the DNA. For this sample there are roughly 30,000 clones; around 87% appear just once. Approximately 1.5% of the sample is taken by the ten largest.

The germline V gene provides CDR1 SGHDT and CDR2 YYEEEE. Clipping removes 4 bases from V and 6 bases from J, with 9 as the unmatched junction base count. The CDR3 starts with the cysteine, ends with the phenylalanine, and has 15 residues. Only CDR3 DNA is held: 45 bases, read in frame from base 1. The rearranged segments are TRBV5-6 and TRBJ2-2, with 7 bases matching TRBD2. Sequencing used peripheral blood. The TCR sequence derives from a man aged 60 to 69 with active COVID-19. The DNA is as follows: TGTGCCAGCAGCCCGGACGGGGGGACCCCCGGGGAGCTGTTTTTT. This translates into CASSPDGGTPGELFF. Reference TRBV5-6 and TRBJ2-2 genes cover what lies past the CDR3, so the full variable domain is DAGVTQSPTHLIKTRGQQVTLRCSPKSGHDTVSWYQQALGQGPQFIFQYYEEEERQRGNFPDRFSGHQFPNYSSELNVNALLLGDSALYLCASSPDGGTPGELFFGEGSRLTVL.